A single sample is the source of the 17 T cell receptor beta chains below, sequenced in a study of a mutant IDH1 vaccine in newly diagnosed glioma. As to time point: week 11, during vaccination. Every vaccination contained 300 ug of the mutant IDH1 20-mer peptide and was paired with topical imiquimod. Measured with immunoSEQ multiplex PCR; TCRdb has only the in-frame clones, and not every one. The sample consists of about 40,000 clones, 84% of them appearing once. Their antigens are not known. Specimen: PBMCs, collected from a glioma patient whose treatment included an IDH1 peptide vaccine. Every receptor here comes from a man aged 35-49 years with glioma.

The chain couples TRBV6-1 to TRBJ2-7; TRBD1 matches at 7 bases. The CDR3 extends over 13 amino acids. V trimming: 7 bases; J trimming: 2 bases; junction bases outside the gene matches: 5. In germline, CDR1 is MNHNS, CDR2 SASEGT. In nucleotides, the CDR3 is TGTGCCAGCAACTTGGACAGGCCCTACGAGCAGTACTTC. Translation gives CASNLDRPYEQYF.

The chain links TRBV7-2 to TRBJ2-1; D is perhaps TRBD1 or TRBD2 (5 bases each). CDR3 length: 16 residues. Germline CDR1 is SGHTA and CDR2 is FQGNSA. The germline V and J ends were trimmed by 4 bases and 0 bases, with 13 bases remaining between them. The CDR3 DNA follows: TGTGCCAGCAGCTCGGGAACAGGTATCTCCTACAATGAGCAGTTCTTC. This gives the protein CASSSGTGISYNEQFF.

This clone came up a few times. The chain recombines TRBV5-1 with TRBJ1-2, with TRBD1 matching 11 bases. There are 14 residues in the CDR3. Germline V CDR1 and CDR2: SGHRS, YFSETQ. The V and J ends lost 1 base and 6 bases, in that order; junction bases with no gene match: 2. CDR3 protein: CASSLWTGGNGYTF. CDR3 DNA: TGCGCCAGCAGCTTGTGGACAGGGGGCAATGGCTACACCTTC.

The chain recombines TRBV5-4 with TRBJ1-4; a weak D match, TRBD1 (5 bases). CDR3 size: 16 residues. Trimming took 0 bases from V and 5 from J, leaving 14 bases between them. Germline V gene sequence: CDR1 SGHNT, CDR2 YYREEE (reference sequence). Here the CDR3 reads CASSLEPGAGNEKLFF. The CDR3, as DNA: TGTGCCAGCAGCTTGGAACCCGGGGCAGGCAATGAAAAACTGTTTTTT.

The V call is TRBV5-4, the J call TRBJ2-5; possibly TRBD2 for D (5 bases). The CDR3 contains 14 residues. CDR1 SGHNT and CDR2 YYREEE come from the germline V gene (reference sequence). The V gene lost 5 bases and the J gene lost 1 base, with 12 bases spanning the gap. CDR3 protein: CASRPGLIQETQYF. The CDR3, as DNA: TGTGCCAGCAGACCTGGACTGATCCAAGAGACCCAGTACTTC.

The chain combines TRBV7-9 with TRBJ2-1; D remains ambiguous. Looked up from germline, CDR1 is SEHNR and CDR2 is FQNEAQ (reference sequence). The length of the CDR3 is 13 residues. V was clipped by 1 base and J by 7 bases, with 8 bases between them. CDR3 residues: CASSLGGVNEQFF. The DNA for the CDR3 is TGTGCCAGCAGCTTAGGGGGTGTAAATGAGCAGTTCTTC. The full variable domain, with the rest looked up from reference TRBV7-9 and TRBJ2-1, is DTGVSQNPRHKITKRGQNVTFRCDPISEHNRLYWYRQTLGQGPEFLTYFQNEAQLEKSRLLSDRFSAERPKGSFSTLEIQRTEQGDSAMYLCASSLGGVNEQFFGPGTRLTVL.

This clone was counted a single time. J is TRBJ2-7 and V is TRBV4-2; TRBD2 agrees at 12 bases. The CDR3 has 18 residues. Germline-derived CDR1 and CDR2 are LGHNA and YNFKEQ. Trimming cost V 0 bases and J 3 bases; bases outside gene matches: 9. The CDR3 DNA follows: TGTGCCAGCAGCCAAGATTGGCTAGCGGGAGGGCCGTACTACGAGCAGTACTTC. It codes for CASSQDWLAGGPYYEQYF.

V usage is TRBV6-1 and J usage is TRBJ2-5, with 13 bases aligning to TRBD2. The V gene end was trimmed by 1 base and the J gene end by 7 bases; junction bases not matched to a gene: 9. CDR3 length: 17 residues. Germline CDR1 is MNHNS and CDR2 is SASEGT. For the CDR3, the DNA is TGTGCCAGCAGTGAAGTATGGACTAGCGGGAGTGTGGGGACCCAGTACTTC. Translated: CASSEVWTSGSVGTQYF.

This clone came up once. The CDR3 spells CASTLNTEAFF. CDR3 bases: TGTGCCAGCACCCTCAACACTGAAGCTTTCTTT. The rearrangement uses TRBV7-9 and TRBJ1-1; D unclear. Germline V gene lookup returns CDR1 SEHNR and CDR2 FQNEAQ (reference sequence). CDR3 length: 11 residues. Trimming shortened V by 7 bases and J by 2 bases, and 5 bases separated the two germline ends.

This clone was seen only once. The V call is TRBV9, the J call TRBJ2-5; D might be TRBD1 or TRBD2, each matching 7 bases. The CDR3 is made up of 16 amino acids. V dropped 3 bases and J dropped 2 bases, with 17 bases sitting between them. Germline V lookup: CDR1 SGDLS, CDR2 YYNGEE. CDR3 in DNA: TGTGCCAGCAGCGAGGGGGAGGGGGCAGGGCAAGAGACCCAGTACTTC. This codes for CASSEGEGAGQETQYF. Based on the CDR3 plus reference TRBV9 and TRBJ2-5, the full variable domain is DSGVTQTPKHLITATGQRVTLRCSPRSGDLSVYWYQQSLDQGLQFLIQYYNGEERAKGNILERFSAQQFPDLHSELNLSSLELGDSALYFCASSEGEGAGQETQYFGPGTRLLVL.

The chain links TRBV2 to TRBJ2-6; D may be TRBD2 (6 bases). CDR1 is SNHLY, CDR2 FYNNEI, per germline. Trimming left V 6 bases short and J 0 bases short, with 6 bases between. The CDR3 has 14 residues. CDR3 nucleotide sequence: TGTGCCAGCAGGGGACTCTCTGGGGCCAACGTCCTGACTTTC. It yields the protein CASRGLSGANVLTF.

The rearrangement uses TRBV9 and TRBJ2-7, with D tentatively TRBD2 (6 bases). This CDR3 is built from 15 residues. Germline assignment: CDR1 SGDLS and CDR2 YYNGEE. Between the trimmed V and J ends, which lost 5 bases and 5 bases, there was a span of 20 bases. The CDR3 region is CASSTAGTLIHEQYF. Here the CDR3 DNA reads TGTGCCAGCAGTACAGCCGGGACTCTAATCCACGAGCAGTACTTC.

The chain joins TRBV19 to TRBJ2-2, with D tentatively TRBD2 (6 bases). Germline lookup yields CDR1 LNHDA and CDR2 SQIVND (reference sequence). The CDR3 loop spans 14 amino acids. V lost 5 bases, J lost 5 bases, and 12 bases lay in between. CDR3 in amino acids: CASSAGRRTGELFF. CDR3 DNA: TGTGCCAGTAGTGCGGGGAGACGTACCGGGGAGCTGTTTTTT.

Only a few counts were recorded for this clone. The DNA of the CDR3 is TGTGCCAGCAGCGTGGAGGTAAGCGGGAGTATCTACGAGCAGTACTTC. Protein product: CASSVEVSGSIYEQYF. V usage is TRBV4-2 and J usage is TRBJ2-7; the match to TRBD2 covers 8 bases. V was clipped by 5 bases and J by 3 bases; unmatched bases: 12. Germline loops: CDR1 LGHNA, CDR2 YNFKEQ. The CDR3 runs 16 residues.

In this sample, this clone is medium-sized. The chain has TRBV2 and TRBJ2-7; D might be TRBD1 (6 bases). V lost 7 bases and J 3 bases, leaving 13 bases between the germline ends. The germline gives CDR1 SNHLY, CDR2 FYNNEI. The CDR3 consists of 13 residues. The CDR3 DNA reads as TGTGCCAGCACTCGACAGGCCTACTACGAGCAGTACTTC. Translating it yields CASTRQAYYEQYF.

The chain combines TRBV6-5 with TRBJ2-7; 10 bases are a match to TRBD2. The CDR3 spans 12 residues. The trim removed 8 bases at V and 4 bases at J, leaving 2 bases unmatched. Germline CDR1 reads MNHEY; CDR2 reads SVGAGI. The CDR3 coding sequence is TGTGCCAGCCAGCGGGAGGGGTACGAGCAGTACTTC. Translated, it gives CASQREGYEQYF.

This chain uses TRBV12-5 with TRBJ2-7, with D perhaps matching TRBD1 (6 bases). Germline CDR1 reads LGHNT; CDR2 reads FRNRAP. The CDR3 has 13 residues. V was pared by 2 bases and J by 6 bases, with 11 bases between. DNA for the CDR3: TGTGCTAGTGGTTTGACAGGGAGATCCGAGCAGTACTTC. Translating it yields CASGLTGRSEQYF. The entire variable domain, with the rest obtained from reference TRBV12-5 and TRBJ2-7, is as follows: DARVTQTPRHKVTEMGQEVTMRCQPILGHNTVFWYRQTMMQGLELLAYFRNRAPLDDSGMPKDRFSAEMPDATLATLKIQPSEPRDSAVYFCASGLTGRSEQYFGPGTRLTVT.